This record concerns one T cell receptor (beta chain) sequence. Its cognate antigen is unknown. The data are from a study of T cell responses to AZD1222 COVID-19 vaccine. Whole-study context: Second doses at about 4 or about 12 weeks were pooled.

General study points: Repertoires were obtained only post-peak T cell response. Regions 160-218 and 743-854 dominated among vaccine-associated CD4 TCRs spanning spike. Spike-specific TCR breadth rose after two AZD1222 doses, and depth rose as well.

The trim removed 7 bases at V and 5 bases at J, leaving 6 bases unmatched. The CDR3 spans 14 residues. CDR1 and CDR2 from the germline V gene are SNHLY and FYNNEI. The protocol was immunoSEQ multiplex PCR, while the TCRdb copy is restricted to in-frame clones and leaves out a portion. This table has 45,000 to 65,000 clones, 80% to 90% appearing once. The chain has TRBV2 and TRBJ2-7; 12 nucleotides agree with TRBD1. The source was peripheral blood, collected on day 0 of AZD1222 vaccination. The source is an adult in good health. This chain's CDR3 is CASIYGTGGNEQYF. In nucleotides, the CDR3 is TGTGCCAGCATATACGGGACAGGGGGCAACGAGCAGTACTTC.